This is a list of T cell receptor beta chains from one sample in a study of memory CD4+ T cells and cytomegalovirus serostatus. This table comes from immunoSEQ multiplex PCR, and its TCRdb copy is limited to in-frame clones, with some not included. In the table there are under 55,000 clones, roughly 78% of which are singletons. What was sequenced was memory CD4+ T cells from blood. These TCRs come from an adult in good health and CMV-seronegative. The conserved cysteine and the conserved F or W are not part of the CDR3 here. Fields, in order: CDR3 length, D gene, V gene, J gene, CDR3 protein. D genes are given only for firm matches.

>11|NA|TRBV18|TRBJ2-5
ASSRSREETQY
>12|NA|TRBV11-3|TRBJ2-7
ASSLGGSSYEQY
>13|TRBD2|TRBV10-1|TRBJ2-2
ASSEIAGNTGELF
>12|TRBD2|TRBV4-2|TRBJ2-7
ASSLSGTSYEQY
>10|NA|TRBV7-2|TRBJ2-2
ASSSDAGELF
>10|NA|TRBV5-1|TRBJ2-4
ASSTQGDIQY
>17|TRBD2|TRBV18|TRBJ2-3
ASSPLPGTSGRNTDTQY
>12|NA|TRBV30|TRBJ1-3
AWRDKRTGNTIY
>13|TRBD2|TRBV5-4|TRBJ2-3
ASSLIKSGSDTQY
>13|TRBD2|TRBV7-9|TRBJ2-3
ASSFLAGGTDTQY
>14|TRBD1|TRBV15|TRBJ1-5
ATSVHGQGVGQPQH
>12|NA|TRBV27|TRBJ2-2
ASSFVPNTGELF
>13|NA|TRBV10-2|TRBJ2-1
ASSEAGVFYNEQF